The 30 T cell receptor beta chains in this list originate from one sample, sequenced in a study of T cells in Graves' hyperthyroidism and ophthalmopathy. Regions amplified from RNA transcripts were the TCR beta CDR3 regions. The primer set for the first-round RT-PCR of the TCR CDR3 was HTBI. Via MiXCR, TCRdb re-called the multiplex PCR reads, giving one row per CDR3 protein. The sample gives 490,000 or so distinct CDR3 sequences, about 20% of which show up once; over 45% is in the top ten. Sequencing was performed on blood. These receptors were obtained from a man aged 35-49 years with Graves' ophthalmopathy.

The chain recombines TRBV5-1 with TRBJ1-4, with 8 nucleotides matching TRBD1. Germline-derived CDR1 and CDR2 are SGHRS and YFSETQ. The trim removed 4 bases at V and 7 bases at J, leaving 9 bases unmatched. The CDR3 sequence is 15 residues long. The CDR3, as DNA: TGCGCCAGCAGCCGCATGACAGGGGAGGGTGAAAAACTGTTTTTT. Its translation: CASSRMTGEGEKLFF.

This clonotype was observed at least ten times. The chain links TRBV6-2 or TRBV6-3 to TRBJ2-1; TRBD2 aligns across 9 bases. The length of the CDR3 is 15 residues. With 9 bases clipped from V and 3 bases from J, the junction kept 9 bases outside the gene matches. Germline loops: CDR1 MNHEY, CDR2 SVGEGT. The chain's CDR3 is CASNVAGDRYNEQFF. The CDR3 DNA is TGTGCCAGTAACGTAGCGGGAGATCGCTACAATGAGCAGTTCTTC.

The CDR3 region has the DNA TGCAGTGCTCCTGGTTGGACGGGACTAGCGGGGGGCTCATACAATGAGCAGTTCTTC. Amino acid sequence: CSAPGWTGLAGGSYNEQFF. This chain uses TRBV20-1 with TRBJ2-1, with 15 bases that match TRBD2. The V gene end was trimmed by 5 bases and the J gene end by 4 bases; junction bases not matched to a gene: 15. CDR1 DFQATT and CDR2 SNEGSKA come from the germline V gene (reference sequence). CDR3 length equals 19 residues.

This clonotype was counted many times. The V and J genes are TRBV6-1 and TRBJ2-7; D tentatively reads TRBD1 or TRBD2 (5 bases each). The germline V gene has CDR1 MNHNS and CDR2 SASEGT. V lost 6 bases and J lost 1, with 13 bases in between. The CDR3 is made up of 14 amino acids. CDR3 region: CASRSGTDSYEQYF. The CDR3 DNA sequence: TGTGCCAGCAGGTCGGGGACGGATTCCTACGAGCAGTACTTC.

This clonotype was recorded a few times. The chain employs TRBV10-3 and TRBJ2-5, with D maybe TRBD1 (6 bases). Germline V gene data show CDR1 as ENHRY and CDR2 as SYGVKD. The length of the CDR3 is 14 residues. The V end was cut by 4 bases, the J end by 4 bases, with 13 bases between. CDR3 nucleotide sequence: TGTGCCATCAGTGGGGACAAGGCAGGAGAGACCCAGTACTTC. This gives the protein CAISGDKAGETQYF.

Only a few counts were recorded for this clonotype. CDR3 amino acids: CAITGPNTGELFF. The CDR3 DNA reads TGTGCCATCACCGGACCGAACACCGGGGAGCTGTTTTTT. This sequence joins TRBV10-3 and TRBJ2-2; D is undetermined. The germline V gene encodes CDR1 ENHRY and CDR2 SYGVKD. The CDR3 covers 13 residues. Trimming removed 7 bases from V and 0 bases from J, with 6 bases in between.

The rearrangement joins TRBV2 to TRBJ2-3; 8 positions agree with TRBD2. The CDR3 length is 15 residues. The junction had 14 bases not matched to a gene; V was cut back by 8 bases and J by 7 bases. CDR1 SNHLY and CDR2 FYNNEI come from the germline V gene. CDR3 loop: CASEEYGLAGNTQYF. CDR3 nucleotides: TGTGCCAGCGAAGAATATGGGCTAGCGGGTAATACGCAGTATTTT.

This clonotype has just a few counts. The V call is TRBV7-9, the J call TRBJ1-1, with no clear D. Germline CDR1 reads SEHNR; CDR2 reads FQNEAQ (reference sequence). The CDR3 loop spans 12 amino acids. Trimming left V 2 bases short and J 8 bases short, with 9 bases between. CDR3 nucleotide sequence: TGTGCCAGCAGCTTATTAGTCCAGGAAGCTTTCTTT. Encoded protein: CASSLLVQEAFF.

This chain connects TRBV28 to TRBJ1-1, with a possible D match to TRBD1 (5 bases). V lost 5 bases, J lost 5 bases, and 18 bases lay in between. This CDR3 has 15 residues. The germline CDR1 and CDR2 sequences are MDHEN and SYDVKM. CDR3 nucleotides: TGTGCCAGCAGTAGTTATGGGGGTCCTTTAACTGAAGCTTTCTTT. Its protein product is CASSSYGGPLTEAFF.

The J gene is TRBJ1-4, the V gene TRBV20-1; a possible D gene is TRBD1 (6 bases). Germline V gene sequence: CDR1 DFQATT, CDR2 SNEGSKA (reference sequence). Trimming stripped 6 bases from V and 6 bases from J, with 17 bases between. This CDR3 is 14 amino acids long. CDR3 bases: TGCAGTGCGAGCGGGGGGGGCGCTCATGAAAAACTGTTTTTT. It encodes CSASGGGAHEKLFF.

This clonotype was counted between two and nine times. The chain combines TRBV20-1 with TRBJ2-5; 8 bases are a match to TRBD1. Germline assignment: CDR1 DFQATT and CDR2 SNEGSKA (reference sequence). The CDR3 totals 15 residues. V lost 0 bases to trimming and J lost 7 bases; unmatched junction nucleotides: 10. CDR3 sequence (DNA): TGCAGTGCTAGAGATACAGGGGGGCCCAGGGGGACCCAGTACTTC. Translation gives CSARDTGGPRGTQYF.

This clonotype has at least ten counts. The chain employs TRBV7-3 and TRBJ1-6; D is possibly TRBD1 (6 bases). Looked up from germline, CDR1 is SGHTA and CDR2 is FQGTGA. V gave up 5 bases and J gave up 8 bases, with 16 bases separating them. The CDR3 totals 15 residues. CDR3 in amino acids: CASSPYGTTDSPLHF. DNA for the CDR3: TGTGCCAGCAGCCCATATGGGACAACCGATTCACCCCTCCACTTT.

This clonotype was picked up many times. The chain links TRBV18 to TRBJ2-1; tentative D call: TRBD1 (6 bases). In germline, CDR1 is KGHSH, CDR2 LQKENI. V was clipped by 2 bases and J by 9 bases, with 14 bases between them. The CDR3 totals 14 residues. CDR3 nucleotide sequence: TGTGCCAGCTCACCAAGGGACACTGAAGCTGAGCAGTTCTTC. Translating it yields CASSPRDTEAEQFF.

The table lists this clonotype with a few counts. This chain uses TRBV10-2 with TRBJ2-4; D perhaps matches TRBD2 (5 bases). CDR1 and CDR2 from the germline V gene are WSHSY and SAAADI. V was pared by 8 bases and J by 7 bases, with 18 bases between. This CDR3 comprises 14 residues. CDR3 sequence (DNA): TGCGCCAGCGCCGAGGGAGCGAGCGTGAACATTCAGTACTTC. Protein product: CASAEGASVNIQYF.

The table lists this clonotype with many counts. This rearrangement joins TRBV30 to TRBJ1-3; TRBD1 is a possible D gene (5 bases). The V gene's germline CDR1 is GTSNPN and CDR2 SVGIG (reference sequence). The CDR3 is 13 amino acids. V shed 3 bases and J shed 0 bases, with 6 bases lying between them. The CDR3 DNA is TGTGCCTGGAGCAGGGTCTCTGGAAACACCATATATTTT. Translated, it gives CAWSRVSGNTIYF.

This rearrangement joins TRBV11-1 to TRBJ2-1; possible D gene TRBD1, 6 bases. Trimming stripped 2 bases from V and 7 bases from J, with 9 bases between. In germline, CDR1 is SGHAT, CDR2 FQDESV (reference sequence). The CDR3 length is 13 residues. CDR3: CASSLKRGNEQFF. The CDR3 DNA follows: TGTGCCAGCAGCTTAAAGAGGGGGAATGAGCAGTTCTTC.

Only a few counts were recorded for this clonotype. The rearrangement links TRBV28 to TRBJ2-6, with a tentative D call TRBD1 (6 bases). Trimming shortened V by 5 bases and J by 0 bases, and 11 bases separated the two germline ends. There are 16 residues in the CDR3. CDR1 is MDHEN, CDR2 SYDVKM, per germline. CDR3 nucleotide sequence: TGTGCCAGCAGTCCTCGGACAGCCTCTGGGGCCAACGTCCTGACTTTC. This gives the protein CASSPRTASGANVLTF.

V gene TRBV7-2 combines with J gene TRBJ2-7, with TRBD1 matching over 9 bases. CDR1 is SGHTA and CDR2 is FQGNSA in the germline V gene. The CDR3 covers 12 residues. V shed 6 bases, J shed 6 bases, and the junction held 3 bases outside the gene matches. This chain's CDR3 is CASRQTGGEQYF. DNA of the CDR3: TGTGCCAGCAGGCAGACAGGGGGCGAGCAGTACTTC.

This clonotype was counted a few times. The chain has TRBV5-1 and TRBJ1-3, with D unresolved. The germline V gene has CDR1 SGHRS and CDR2 YFSETQ. The CDR3 runs 15 residues. V was pared by 0 bases and J by 3 bases, with 10 bases between. The CDR3 sequence: CASSLGGSNGNTIYF. As DNA, the CDR3 is TGCGCCAGCAGCTTGGGAGGGTCTAATGGAAACACCATATATTTT.

The sample holds a few counts of this clonotype. The rearrangement uses TRBV7-2 and TRBJ2-5; tentatively, D is TRBD1 (5 bases). V was cut by 3 bases and J by 3 bases, with 14 bases left in between. This CDR3 has 15 residues. Germline V gene sequence: CDR1 SGHTA, CDR2 FQGNSA. Here the CDR3 reads CASSFSVGAKETQYF. The CDR3 DNA reads as TGTGCCAGCAGCTTTAGTGTAGGGGCCAAAGAGACCCAGTACTTC.

The rearrangement uses TRBV6-1 and TRBJ1-3; maybe TRBD1 (5 bases). CDR3 length equals 16 residues. V shed 5 bases and J shed 0 bases, with 14 bases lying between them. Per germline, CDR1 MNHNS and CDR2 SASEGT. In DNA, the CDR3 is TGTGCCAGCAGTTCGACAGCTACGAACTCTGGAAACACCATATATTTT. Encoded protein: CASSSTATNSGNTIYF.

V and J are TRBV6-1 and TRBJ2-7; 10 bases line up with TRBD1. V shed 4 bases and J 4 bases; nucleotides not matched to a gene: 10. The V gene's germline CDR1 is MNHNS and CDR2 SASEGT. CDR3 length: 16 residues. The CDR3 DNA sequence: TGTGCCAGCAGTGTATCCGGGACAGGGGTGTTTTACGAGCAGTACTTC. The encoded protein is CASSVSGTGVFYEQYF.

The chain uses TRBV28 and TRBJ1-4; D is perhaps TRBD1 (5 bases). This CDR3 has 17 amino acids. The germline V and J ends were trimmed by 3 bases and 5 bases, with 19 bases remaining between them. Germline V lookup: CDR1 MDHEN, CDR2 SYDVKM. The CDR3 loop is CASSFSLNDRLNEKLFF. The DNA for the CDR3 is TGTGCCAGCAGTTTCTCGCTGAATGACAGACTAAATGAAAAACTGTTTTTT.

This clonotype was detected ten times or more. This chain uses TRBV18 with TRBJ2-7, with D tentatively TRBD1 (6 bases). Germline loops: CDR1 KGHSH, CDR2 LQKENI. This CDR3 is built from 12 residues. V lost 4 bases to trimming and J lost 7 bases, with 11 bases between them. The CDR3 nucleotides are TGTGCCAGCTCACAACAGGGTTTGGAGCAGTACTTC. It specifies CASSQQGLEQYF.

The chain combines TRBV15 with TRBJ1-4; D remains unclear. This CDR3 region has 14 residues. Germline values: CDR1 LNHNV, CDR2 YYDKDF (reference sequence). Trimming took off 4 bases at V and 8 bases at J, with 14 bases between the two ends. The CDR3 here is CATSNRRGGEKLFF. CDR3 nucleotide sequence: TGTGCCACCAGCAACCGACGAGGTGGGGAAAAACTGTTTTTT. Full variable domain (remainder filled in from reference TRBV15 and TRBJ1-4): DAMVIQNPRYQVTQFGKPVTLSCSQTLNHNVMYWYQQKSSQAPKLLFHYYDKDFNNEADTPDNFQSRRPNTSFCFLDIRSPGLGDTAMYLCATSNRRGGEKLFFGSGTQLSVL.

This clonotype was recorded at least ten times. This chain connects TRBV12-3 or TRBV12-4 to TRBJ2-2; possible D gene TRBD1, 5 bases. The CDR3 is 16 amino acids. V was shortened by 5 bases and J by 7 bases, with 20 bases between the two germline ends. CDR3 amino acids: CASSLRQLALGGELFF. The CDR3 nucleotides read TGTGCCAGCAGTCTCCGACAGTTAGCCCTCGGCGGGGAGCTGTTTTTT.

This clonotype was counted only a few times. This may stem from a read error, because a much larger clone lies one nucleotide away. The CDR3 here is CAWGRDKNTEAFF. The CDR3 DNA is TGTGCCTGGGGTCGCGACAAGAACACTGAAGCTTTCTTT. The V call is TRBV30, the J call TRBJ1-1; D unresolved. Germline lookup yields CDR1 GTSNPN and CDR2 SVGIG (reference sequence). The CDR3 is 13 amino acids. With 5 bases removed from V and 1 base from J, the gap between germline ends came to 11 bases.

This chain uses TRBV5-1 with TRBJ2-5; 8 bases map to TRBD1. Trimming took 0 bases from V and 2 from J; bases not matched to a gene: 3. Germline CDR1 is SGHRS and CDR2 is YFSETQ. The length of the CDR3 is 15 residues. This chain's CDR3 is CASSLDGTGQETQYF. For the CDR3, the DNA is TGCGCCAGCAGCTTGGATGGGACAGGACAAGAGACCCAGTACTTC.

This chain connects TRBV4-1 to TRBJ1-2; D remains ambiguous. Germline lookup yields CDR1 MGHRA and CDR2 YSYEKL. The ends were cut back, 4 bases at V and 6 bases at J, with 21 bases in the middle. The length of the CDR3 is 16 residues. The CDR3 here is CASSPQTRLPRDGYTF. CDR3 nucleotides: TGCGCCAGCAGCCCCCAAACGCGCCTCCCCCGGGATGGCTACACCTTC.

In its sample, this clonotype was seen many times. The chain has TRBV13 and TRBJ2-7, with TRBD2 as a possible D gene (6 bases). The CDR3 totals 14 residues. CDR1 is PRHDT, CDR2 FYEKMQ, per germline (reference sequence). V dropped 2 bases and J dropped 6 bases, with 14 bases sitting between them. CDR3 sequence: CASSLRGQGGEQYF. In DNA form, the CDR3 reads TGTGCCAGCAGCTTAAGAGGGCAGGGAGGCGAGCAGTACTTC.